The T cell receptor (beta chain) under discussion was sequenced for a study of blood T cell repertoires in COVID-19 (dated by TCRdb to the early 2020s). Study-wide context: Samples covering the acute and convalescent phases of COVID-19 were provided by collaborators in the United States, Italy and Spain. Nearly every sample came with metadata listing a de-identified subject ID, COVID-19 status, age in years and sex. The prospective study material was composed of cDNA or gDNA derived from T cells, B-cell-depleted T cells, or PBMCs. Deeply sampled blood TCRbeta repertoires from subjects exposed to, actively infected with, or recovered from COVID-19 were included in the dataset. The samples were drawn from two sources: the first 160 participants of the ongoing ImmuneRACE study, and approximately 1,300 subjects contributed by 6 global collaborators. Where available, HLA class I and class II types were taken from metadata supplied by the sample provider and were not determined by assay-based typing. The repertoires were released in a freely available public database meant as a resource for research on the immune response to SARS-CoV-2. General conclusions and limits of the study: The amount of clinical and demographic metadata varied by source and participant and was provided uncurated.

The immunoSEQ Assay, a bias-controlled multiplex PCR, was used to amplify TCRbeta CDR3 regions from genomic DNA. Regarding the original processing steps: Within the assay, amplification of reference gene primers was used to estimate how many nucleated cells each sample contained. Sequence reads were collapsed and filtered to measure the absolute abundance of every unique TCRbeta CDR3 rearrangement. For each sample, productive Simpson clonality was calculated as the square root of Simpson's diversity index across productive rearrangements. TCRdb carries this immuneACCESS record with in-frame sequences only. Its versions omit some clonotypes, under half of them owing to an unresolved V gene in the studies checked, with the rest unexplained. Clone size and V and J calls were adopted from that table, with D and trimming inferred from the DNA. This sample comprises about 70,000 clones, around 78% of them detected only once. The ten largest account for about 14% of the sample.

Collaborating institutions collected whole blood in K2EDTA tubes following their own protocols. For TCRbeta analysis, collaborators shipped samples as frozen whole blood, isolated PBMCs, or DNA extracted from either of those sample types. Points on this clone: Its specific antigen is unknown. No clone much larger than this one lies a single base away; base qualities are absent.

CDR3 length: 17 amino acids, cysteine to phenylalanine. Solely the CDR3 DNA is kept, with 51 bases framed from the first base. V is trimmed back by 0 bases and J by 2 bases, and the junction contains 8 bases that no gene match accounts for. From the germline V gene, CDR1 is SGHAT and CDR2 is FQNNGV. This TCR was recovered from a human donor in a cohort sampled during active COVID-19. The specimen sequenced was peripheral blood. The chain joins TRBV11-2 to TRBJ1-2, and 8 junction bases match TRBD1. The DNA sequence reads TGTGCCAGCAGCTTAGATACGCGGGACAGGCCCAACTATGGCTACACCTTC. Its translation is CASSLDTRDRPNYGYTF.